This entry is about one T cell receptor beta chain. The antigen remains unidentified. Without the conserved terminal phenylalanine or tryptophan, this CDR3 likely stems from a read error. Germline V gives CDR1 MDHEN, CDR2 SYDVKM. This CDR3 region has 16 residues. The entry originates in a study of CD8+CD57+ T cells in acquired aplastic anemia. For the study at large: DNA per sorted CD4+ or CD8+ sample ranged roughly 0.19 to 27.4 ug, averaging about 3.4 ug. Healthy donors gave about 9.8 million reads on average for CD4+ cells. Broader study findings: Found in both controls and patients were approximately 30 CD8+ CDR3 sequences. Researchers reported that CD8+ Simpson's diversity was not significantly different in patients versus controls.

The use of genomic DNA as template underpinned the TCR beta VDJ and CDR3 profiling. TCRdb itself ran the reads through MiXCR, one entry per CDR3 protein. The data show about 180,000 distinct CDR3 sequences, approximately 49% seen once. This TCR was sampled from a human donor in good health. The chain carries TRBV28 and TRBJ2-5; the match to TRBD1 covers 7 bases. Material for sequencing was sorted CD4+, CD8+, or CD8+CD57+ T cells (not recorded which) from PBMCs. This CDR3 reads CASGFTGTAVGETQYL. The CDR3, as DNA: TGTGCCAGCGGTTTCACCGGGACAGCCGTCGGGGAGACCCAGTACCTC.